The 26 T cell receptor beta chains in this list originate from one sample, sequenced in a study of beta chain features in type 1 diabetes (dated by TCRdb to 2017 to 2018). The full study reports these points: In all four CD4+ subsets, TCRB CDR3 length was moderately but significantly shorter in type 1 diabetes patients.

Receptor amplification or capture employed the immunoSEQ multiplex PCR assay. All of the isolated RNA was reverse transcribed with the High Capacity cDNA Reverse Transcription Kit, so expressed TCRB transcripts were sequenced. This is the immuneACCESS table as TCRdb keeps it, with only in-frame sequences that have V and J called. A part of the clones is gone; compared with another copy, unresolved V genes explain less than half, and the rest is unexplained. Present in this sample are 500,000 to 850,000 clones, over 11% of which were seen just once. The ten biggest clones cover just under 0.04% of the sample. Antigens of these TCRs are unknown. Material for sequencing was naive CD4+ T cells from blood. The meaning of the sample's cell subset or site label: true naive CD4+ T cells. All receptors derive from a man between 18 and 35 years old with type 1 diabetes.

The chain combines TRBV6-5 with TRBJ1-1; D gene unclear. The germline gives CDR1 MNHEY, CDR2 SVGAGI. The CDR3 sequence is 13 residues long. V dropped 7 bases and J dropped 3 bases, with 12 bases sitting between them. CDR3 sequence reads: CASTLGRYTEAFF. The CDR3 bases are TGTGCCAGCACCCTGGGTCGGTACACTGAAGCTTTCTTT.

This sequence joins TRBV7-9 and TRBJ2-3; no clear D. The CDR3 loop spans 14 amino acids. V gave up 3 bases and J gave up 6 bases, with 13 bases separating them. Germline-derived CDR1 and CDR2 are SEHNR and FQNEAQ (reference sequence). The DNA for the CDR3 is TGTGCCAGCAGCTTCTGGAGCGTGGAGGATACGCAGTATTTT. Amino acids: CASSFWSVEDTQYF.

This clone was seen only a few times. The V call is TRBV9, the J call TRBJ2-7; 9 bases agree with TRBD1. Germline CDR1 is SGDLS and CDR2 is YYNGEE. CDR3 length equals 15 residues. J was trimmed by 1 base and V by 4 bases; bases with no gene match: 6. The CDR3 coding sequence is TGTGCCAGCAGCACCCGGGACAGGGCGTCCTACGAGCAGTACTTC. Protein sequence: CASSTRDRASYEQYF.

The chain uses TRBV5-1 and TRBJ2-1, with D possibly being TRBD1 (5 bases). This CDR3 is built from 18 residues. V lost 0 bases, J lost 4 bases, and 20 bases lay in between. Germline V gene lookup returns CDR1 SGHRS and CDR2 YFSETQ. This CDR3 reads CASSLGIDWGSSYNEQFF. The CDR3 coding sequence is TGCGCCAGCAGCTTGGGGATCGATTGGGGCTCCTCTTACAATGAGCAGTTCTTC.

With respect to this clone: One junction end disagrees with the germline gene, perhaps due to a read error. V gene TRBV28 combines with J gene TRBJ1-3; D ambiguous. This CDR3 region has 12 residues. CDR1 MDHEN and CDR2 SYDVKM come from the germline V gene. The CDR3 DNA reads TGTGCCAGCAGTTTCCGGACGGCGGCCTGGGATTTT. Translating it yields CASSFRTAAWDF.

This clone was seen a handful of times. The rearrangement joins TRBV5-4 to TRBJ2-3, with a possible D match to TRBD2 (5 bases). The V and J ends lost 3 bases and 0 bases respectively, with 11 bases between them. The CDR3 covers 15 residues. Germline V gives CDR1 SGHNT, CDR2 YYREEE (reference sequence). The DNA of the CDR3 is TGTGCCAGCAGCTCTCCCACGGGGAGCACAGATACGCAGTATTTT. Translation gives CASSSPTGSTDTQYF. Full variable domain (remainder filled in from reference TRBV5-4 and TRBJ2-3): ETGVTQSPTHLIKTRGQQVTLRCSSQSGHNTVSWYQQALGQGPQFIFQYYREEENGRGNFPPRFSGLQFPNYSSELNVNALELDDSALYLCASSSPTGSTDTQYFGPGTRLTVL.

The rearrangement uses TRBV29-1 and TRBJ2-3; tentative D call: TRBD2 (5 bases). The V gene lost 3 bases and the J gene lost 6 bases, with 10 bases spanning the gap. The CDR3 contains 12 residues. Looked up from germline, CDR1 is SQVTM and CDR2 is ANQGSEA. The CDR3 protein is CSVDSGKDTQYF. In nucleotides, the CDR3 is TGCAGCGTTGATTCGGGGAAGGATACGCAGTATTTT.

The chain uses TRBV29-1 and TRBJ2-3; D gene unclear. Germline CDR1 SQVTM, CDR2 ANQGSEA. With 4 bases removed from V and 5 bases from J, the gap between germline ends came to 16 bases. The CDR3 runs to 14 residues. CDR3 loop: CSVAYGLARDTQYF. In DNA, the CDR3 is TGCAGCGTTGCGTACGGGCTGGCCCGAGATACGCAGTATTTT.

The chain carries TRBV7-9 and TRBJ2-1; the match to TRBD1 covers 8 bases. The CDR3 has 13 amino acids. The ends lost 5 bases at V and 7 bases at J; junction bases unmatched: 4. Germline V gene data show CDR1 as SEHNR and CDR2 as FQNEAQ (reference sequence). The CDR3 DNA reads TGTGCCAGCAGCCTTGACAGGGGTAATGAGCAGTTCTTC. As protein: CASSLDRGNEQFF.

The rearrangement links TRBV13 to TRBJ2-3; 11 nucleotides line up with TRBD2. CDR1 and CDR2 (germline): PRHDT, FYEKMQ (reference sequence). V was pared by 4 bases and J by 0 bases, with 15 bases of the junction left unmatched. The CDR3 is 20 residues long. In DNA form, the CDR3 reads TGTGCCAGCAGCTACCCCGAGGGACTAGCGGAAGGTGGTAGCACAGATACGCAGTATTTT. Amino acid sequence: CASSYPEGLAEGGSTDTQYF.

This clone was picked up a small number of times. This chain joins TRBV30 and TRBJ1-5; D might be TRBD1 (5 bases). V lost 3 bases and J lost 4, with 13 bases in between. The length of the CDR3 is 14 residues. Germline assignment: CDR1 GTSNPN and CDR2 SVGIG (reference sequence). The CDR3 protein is CAWSQGGGNQPQHF. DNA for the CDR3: TGTGCCTGGAGCCAGGGAGGTGGGAATCAGCCCCAGCATTTT. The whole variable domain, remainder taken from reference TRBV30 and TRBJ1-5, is SQTIHQWPATLVQPVGSPLSLECTVEGTSNPNLYWYRQAAGRGLQLLFYSVGIGQISSEVPQNLSASRPQDRQFILSSKKLLLSDSGFYLCAWSQGGGNQPQHFGDGTRLSIL.

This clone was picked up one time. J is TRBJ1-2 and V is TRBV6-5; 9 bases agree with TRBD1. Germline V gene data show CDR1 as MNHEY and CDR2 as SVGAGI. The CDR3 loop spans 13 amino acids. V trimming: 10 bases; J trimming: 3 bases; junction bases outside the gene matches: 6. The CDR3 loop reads CAIRTGAYYGYTF. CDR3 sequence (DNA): TGTGCCATACGGACAGGGGCATACTATGGCTACACCTTC.

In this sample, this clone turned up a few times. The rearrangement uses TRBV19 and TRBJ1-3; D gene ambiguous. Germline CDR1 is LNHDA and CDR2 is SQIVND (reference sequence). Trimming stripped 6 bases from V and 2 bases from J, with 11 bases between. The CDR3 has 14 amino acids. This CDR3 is CASSLVEAGNTIYF. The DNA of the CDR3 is TGTGCCAGTAGCCTGGTCGAAGCTGGAAACACCATATATTTT.

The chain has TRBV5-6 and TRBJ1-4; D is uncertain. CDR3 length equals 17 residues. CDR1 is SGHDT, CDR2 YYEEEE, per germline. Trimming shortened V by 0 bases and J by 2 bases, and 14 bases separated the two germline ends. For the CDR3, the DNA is TGTGCCAGCAGCTTGGGTCCCCCAGTGAAGACTAATGAAAAACTGTTTTTT. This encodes CASSLGPPVKTNEKLFF.

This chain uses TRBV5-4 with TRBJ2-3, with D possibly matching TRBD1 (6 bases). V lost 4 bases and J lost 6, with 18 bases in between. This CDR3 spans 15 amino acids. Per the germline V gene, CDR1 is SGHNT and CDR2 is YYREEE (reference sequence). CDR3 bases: TGTGCCAGCAGCCCAGGGGCGTCCGATACTGATACGCAGTATTTT. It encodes CASSPGASDTDTQYF. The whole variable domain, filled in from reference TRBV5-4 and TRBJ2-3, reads ETGVTQSPTHLIKTRGQQVTLRCSSQSGHNTVSWYQQALGQGPQFIFQYYREEENGRGNFPPRFSGLQFPNYSSELNVNALELDDSALYLCASSPGASDTDTQYFGPGTRLTVL.

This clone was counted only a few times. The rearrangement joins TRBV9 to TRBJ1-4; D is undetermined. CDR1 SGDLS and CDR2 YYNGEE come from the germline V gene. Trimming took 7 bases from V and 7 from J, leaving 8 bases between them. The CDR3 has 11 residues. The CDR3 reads CASPEGEKLFF. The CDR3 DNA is TGTGCCAGCCCCGAGGGTGAAAAACTGTTTTTT.

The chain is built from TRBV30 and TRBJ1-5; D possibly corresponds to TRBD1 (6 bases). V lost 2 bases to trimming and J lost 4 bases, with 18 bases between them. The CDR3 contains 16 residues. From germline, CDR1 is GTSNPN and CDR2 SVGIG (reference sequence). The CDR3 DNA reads TGTGCCTGGAGTATCGTCCCGGGACATAAAAATCAGCCCCAGCATTTT. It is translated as CAWSIVPGHKNQPQHF.

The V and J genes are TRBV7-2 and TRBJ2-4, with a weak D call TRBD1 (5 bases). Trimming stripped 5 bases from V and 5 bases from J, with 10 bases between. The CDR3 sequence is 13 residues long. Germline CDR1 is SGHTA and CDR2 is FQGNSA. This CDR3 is CASSQGNENIQYF. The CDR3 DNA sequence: TGTGCCAGCAGCCAGGGTAACGAAAACATTCAGTACTTC.

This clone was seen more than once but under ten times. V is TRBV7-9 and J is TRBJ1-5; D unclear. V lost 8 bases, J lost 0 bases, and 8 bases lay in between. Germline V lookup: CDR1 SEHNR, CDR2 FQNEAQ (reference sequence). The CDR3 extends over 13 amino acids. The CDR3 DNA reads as TGTGCCAGCGGTAGCTTTAGCAATCAGCCCCAGCATTTT. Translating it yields CASGSFSNQPQHF.

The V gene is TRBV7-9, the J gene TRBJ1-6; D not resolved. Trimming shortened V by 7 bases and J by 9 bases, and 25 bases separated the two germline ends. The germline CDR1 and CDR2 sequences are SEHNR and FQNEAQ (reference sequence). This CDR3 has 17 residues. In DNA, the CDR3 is TGTGCCAGCACCTGGTCGCGGCAGGCGCTATTGGGTTCACCCCTCCACTTT. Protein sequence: CASTWSRQALLGSPLHF.

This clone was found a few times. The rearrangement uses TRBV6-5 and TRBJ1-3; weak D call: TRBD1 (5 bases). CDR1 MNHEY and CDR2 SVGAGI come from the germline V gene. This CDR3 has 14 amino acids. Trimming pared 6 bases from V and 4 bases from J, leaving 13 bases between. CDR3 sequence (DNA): TGTGCCAGCAGACGGCAGGGTTCGGGAAACACCATATATTTT. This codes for CASRRQGSGNTIYF.

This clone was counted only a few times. The CDR3 here is CASSLGLAGVEQYF. In DNA, the CDR3 is TGTGCCAGCAGTTTAGGACTAGCGGGAGTCGAGCAGTACTTC. This chain joins TRBV27 and TRBJ2-7, with 13 bases matching TRBD2. Germline-derived CDR1 and CDR2 are MNHEY and SMNVEV (reference sequence). The CDR3 length is 14 residues. After removal of 2 bases from V and 6 bases from J, the junction contained 1 base not matched to a gene.

CDR3 DNA: TGCGCCAGCAGCTCCGGATACACAGATACGCAGTATTTT. It codes for CASSSGYTDTQYF. This sequence joins TRBV5-1 and TRBJ2-3; D remains ambiguous. Trimming shortened V by 3 bases and J by 2 bases, and 7 bases separated the two germline ends. CDR3 length: 13 amino acids. Per germline, CDR1 SGHRS and CDR2 YFSETQ.

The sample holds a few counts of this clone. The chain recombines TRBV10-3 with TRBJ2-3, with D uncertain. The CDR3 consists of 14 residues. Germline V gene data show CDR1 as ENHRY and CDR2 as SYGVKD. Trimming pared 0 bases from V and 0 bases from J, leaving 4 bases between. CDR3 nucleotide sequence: TGTGCCATCAGTGAGTCGACTAGCACAGATACGCAGTATTTT. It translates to CAISESTSTDTQYF.

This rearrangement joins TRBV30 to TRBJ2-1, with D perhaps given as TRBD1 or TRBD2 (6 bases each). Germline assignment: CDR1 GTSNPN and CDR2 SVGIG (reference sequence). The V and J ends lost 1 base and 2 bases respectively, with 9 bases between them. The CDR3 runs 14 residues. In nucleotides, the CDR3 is TGTGCCTGGAGTGGGGGGGCTGCCTACAATGAGCAGTTCTTC. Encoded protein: CAWSGGAAYNEQFF.

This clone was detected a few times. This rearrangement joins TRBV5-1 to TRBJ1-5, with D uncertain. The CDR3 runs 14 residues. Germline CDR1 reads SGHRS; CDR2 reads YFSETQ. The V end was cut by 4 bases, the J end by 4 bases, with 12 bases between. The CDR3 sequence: CASSPGPGNQPQHF. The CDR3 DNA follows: TGCGCCAGCAGCCCCGGGCCCGGGAATCAGCCCCAGCATTTT. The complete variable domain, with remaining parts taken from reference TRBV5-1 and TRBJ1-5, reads KAGVTQTPRYLIKTRGQQVTLSCSPISGHRSVSWYQQTPGQGLQFLFEYFSETQRNKGNFPGRFSGRQFSNSRSEMNVSTLELGDSALYLCASSPGPGNQPQHFGDGTRLSIL.